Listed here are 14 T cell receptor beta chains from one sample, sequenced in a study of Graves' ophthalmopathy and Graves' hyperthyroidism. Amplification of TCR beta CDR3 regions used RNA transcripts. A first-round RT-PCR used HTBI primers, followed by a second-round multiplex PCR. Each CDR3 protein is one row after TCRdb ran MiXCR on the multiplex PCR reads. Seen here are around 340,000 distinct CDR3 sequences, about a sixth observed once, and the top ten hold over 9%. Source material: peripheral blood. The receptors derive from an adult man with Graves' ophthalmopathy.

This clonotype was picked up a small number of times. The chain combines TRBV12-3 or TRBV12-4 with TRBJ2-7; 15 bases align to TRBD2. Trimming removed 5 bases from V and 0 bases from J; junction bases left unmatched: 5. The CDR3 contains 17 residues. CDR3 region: CASSLRTSGGGSYEQYF. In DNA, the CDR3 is TGTGCCAGCAGTCTACGGACTAGCGGGGGGGGCTCCTACGAGCAGTACTTC.

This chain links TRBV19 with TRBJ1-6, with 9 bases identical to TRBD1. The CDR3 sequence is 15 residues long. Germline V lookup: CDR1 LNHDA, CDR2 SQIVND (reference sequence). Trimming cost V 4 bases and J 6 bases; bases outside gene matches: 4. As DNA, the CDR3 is TGTGCCAGTAGTACACAGGGGGCGCTTAATTCACCCCTCCACTTT. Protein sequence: CASSTQGALNSPLHF. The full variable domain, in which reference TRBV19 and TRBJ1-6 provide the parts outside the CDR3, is DGGITQSPKYLFRKEGQNVTLSCEQNLNHDAMYWYRQDPGQGLRLIYYSQIVNDFQKGDIAEGYSVSREKKESFPLTVTSAQKNPTAFYLCASSTQGALNSPLHFGNGTRLTVT.

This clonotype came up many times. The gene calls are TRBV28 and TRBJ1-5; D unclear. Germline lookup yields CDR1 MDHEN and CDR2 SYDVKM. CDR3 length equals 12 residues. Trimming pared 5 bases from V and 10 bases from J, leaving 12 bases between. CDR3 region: CASSNAPRPQHF. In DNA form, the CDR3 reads TGTGCCAGCAGTAACGCCCCTCGACCCCAGCATTTT.

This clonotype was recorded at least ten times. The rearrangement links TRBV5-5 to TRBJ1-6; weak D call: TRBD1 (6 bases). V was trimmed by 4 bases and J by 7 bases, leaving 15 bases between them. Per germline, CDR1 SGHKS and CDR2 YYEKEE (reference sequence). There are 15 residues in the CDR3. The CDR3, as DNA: TGTGCCAGCAGCCTTTTCCCGGACAGCAATTCACCCCTCCACTTT. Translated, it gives CASSLFPDSNSPLHF.

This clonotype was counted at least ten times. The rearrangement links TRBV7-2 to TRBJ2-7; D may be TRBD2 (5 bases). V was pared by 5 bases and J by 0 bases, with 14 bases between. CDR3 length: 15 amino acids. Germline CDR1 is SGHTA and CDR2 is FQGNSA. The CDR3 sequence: CASSPNSDNSYEQYF. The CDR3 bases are TGTGCCAGCAGCCCGAATAGCGACAACTCCTACGAGCAGTACTTC. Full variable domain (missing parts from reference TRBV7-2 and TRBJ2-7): GAGVSQSPSNKVTEKGKDVELRCDPISGHTALYWYRQSLGQGLEFLIYFQGNSAPDKSGLPSDRFSAERTGGSVSTLTIQRTQQEDSAVYLCASSPNSDNSYEQYFGPGTRLTVT.

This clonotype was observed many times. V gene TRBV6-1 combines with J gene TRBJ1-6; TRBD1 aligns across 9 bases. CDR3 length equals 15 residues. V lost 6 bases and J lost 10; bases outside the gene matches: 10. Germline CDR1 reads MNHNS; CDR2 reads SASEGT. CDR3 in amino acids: CASRNPGQGFSPLHF. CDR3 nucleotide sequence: TGTGCCAGCAGGAACCCGGGACAGGGTTTCTCACCCCTCCACTTT.

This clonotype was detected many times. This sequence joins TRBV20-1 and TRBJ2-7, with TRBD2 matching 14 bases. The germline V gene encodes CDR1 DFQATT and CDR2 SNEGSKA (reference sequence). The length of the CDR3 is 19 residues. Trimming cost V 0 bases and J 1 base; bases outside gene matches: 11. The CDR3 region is CSARDLPGTSGSISYEQYF. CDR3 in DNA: TGCAGTGCTAGAGATTTACCGGGGACTAGCGGGAGTATTTCCTACGAGCAGTACTTC.

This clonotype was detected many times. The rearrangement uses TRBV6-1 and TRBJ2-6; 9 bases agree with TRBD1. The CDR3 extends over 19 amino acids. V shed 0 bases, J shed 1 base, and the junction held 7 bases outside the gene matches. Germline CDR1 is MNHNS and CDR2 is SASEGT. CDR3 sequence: CASSEAFGTGNSGANVLTF. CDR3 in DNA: TGTGCCAGCAGTGAAGCTTTTGGGACAGGGAATTCTGGGGCCAACGTCCTGACTTTC.

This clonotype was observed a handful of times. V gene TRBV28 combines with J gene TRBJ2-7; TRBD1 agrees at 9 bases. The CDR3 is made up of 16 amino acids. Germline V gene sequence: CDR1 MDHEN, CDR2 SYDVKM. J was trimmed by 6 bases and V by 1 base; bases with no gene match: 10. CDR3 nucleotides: TGTGCCAGCAGTTTATCCTCACAGGGGGCATTGGGCGAGCAGTACTTC. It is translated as CASSLSSQGALGEQYF.

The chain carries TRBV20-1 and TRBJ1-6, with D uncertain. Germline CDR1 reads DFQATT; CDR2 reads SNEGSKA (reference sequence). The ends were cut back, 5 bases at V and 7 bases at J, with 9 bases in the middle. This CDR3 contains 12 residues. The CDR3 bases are TGCAGTGCTTCGGACGGGAATTCACCCCTCCACTTT. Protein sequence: CSASDGNSPLHF.

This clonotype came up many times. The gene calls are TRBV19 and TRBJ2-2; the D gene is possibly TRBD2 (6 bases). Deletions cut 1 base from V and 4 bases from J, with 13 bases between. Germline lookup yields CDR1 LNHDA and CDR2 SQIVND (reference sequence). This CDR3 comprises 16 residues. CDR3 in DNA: TGTGCCAGTAGTATAGCTCCTACCGGGAGCACCGGGGAGCTGTTTTTT. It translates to CASSIAPTGSTGELFF.

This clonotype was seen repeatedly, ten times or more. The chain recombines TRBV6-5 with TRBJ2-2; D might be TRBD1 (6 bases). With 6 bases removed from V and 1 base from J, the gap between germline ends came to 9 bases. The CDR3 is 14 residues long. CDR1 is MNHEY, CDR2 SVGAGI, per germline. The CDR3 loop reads CASRMGQNTGELFF. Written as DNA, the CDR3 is TGTGCCAGCAGGATGGGACAGAACACCGGGGAGCTGTTTTTT.

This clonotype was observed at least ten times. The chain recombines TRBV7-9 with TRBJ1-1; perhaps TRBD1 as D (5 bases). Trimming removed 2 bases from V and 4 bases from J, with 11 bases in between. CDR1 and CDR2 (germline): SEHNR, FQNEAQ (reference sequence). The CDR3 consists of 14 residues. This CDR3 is CASSLSGAVTEAFF. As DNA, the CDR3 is TGTGCCAGCAGCTTAAGCGGGGCGGTCACTGAAGCTTTCTTT.

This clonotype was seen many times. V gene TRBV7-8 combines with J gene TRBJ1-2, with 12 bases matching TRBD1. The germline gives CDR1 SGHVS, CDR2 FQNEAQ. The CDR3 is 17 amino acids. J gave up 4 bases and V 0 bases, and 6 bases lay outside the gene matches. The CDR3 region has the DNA TGTGCCAGCAGCTTAGCCTCCGGGACAGGGGGCAGCTATGGCTACACCTTC. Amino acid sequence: CASSLASGTGGSYGYTF.